This is a list of T cell receptor beta chains from one sample in a study of cytotoxic CD8 clonotypes in ibrutinib-treated CLL. TCRdb keeps only in-frame clones here, not all; method: immunoSEQ multiplex PCR. The sample shows roughly 160,000 clones, 81% of them seen only once. This specimen was PBMCs, taken after 12 months of ibrutinib treatment. These receptors were collected from a human donor with chronic lymphocytic leukemia. CDR3s include the opening cysteine and the closing phenylalanine or tryptophan. A D gene is named only where the DNA matches it firmly. Part of the rows lack a size; the others show once, few, many or a class for expanded clones.

CDR3 length | J gene | clone size | D gene | V gene | CDR3 protein | CDR3 DNA
15 | TRBJ1-4 | few | - | TRBV11-2 | CASSPSSQGYEKLFF | TGTGCCAGCAGCCCGAGTTCACAGGGTTATGAAAAACTGTTTTTT
18 | TRBJ1-5 | - | - | TRBV19 | CASSMRVGVAYSNQPQHF | TGTGCCAGTAGTATGAGGGTGGGTGTCGCTTATAGCAATCAGCCCCAGCATTTT
13 | TRBJ2-1 | - | - | TRBV21-1 | CPDSPSSYNEQFF | TGTCCGGACAGCCCGAGCTCCTACAATGAGCAGTTCTTC
13 | TRBJ2-1 | - | - | TRBV19 | CASRTDSHNEQFF | TGTGCCAGTAGGACGGACAGCCACAATGAGCAGTTCTTC
15 | TRBJ2-1 | - | TRBD1 | TRBV27 | CASSPGQGARNEQFF | TGTGCCAGCAGCCCCGGACAGGGGGCTAGAAATGAGCAGTTCTTC
14 | TRBJ2-4 | - | TRBD1 | TRBV4-3 | CASSQWGTASLQYF | TGCGCCAGCAGCCAATGGGGGACAGCTTCTTTGCAGTACTTC
15 | TRBJ1-1 | - | - | TRBV5-8 | CASSPGGSVNTEAFF | TGTGCCAGCAGCCCGGGGGGCTCGGTGAACACTGAAGCTTTCTTT
12 | TRBJ2-3 | - | - | TRBV27 | CASSLLGGTQYF | TGTGCCAGCAGTTTATTGGGGGGTACGCAGTATTTT
13 | TRBJ1-1 | - | TRBD1 | TRBV27 | CASSRGTGTEAFF | TGTGCCAGCAGTCGGGGGACAGGCACTGAAGCTTTCTTT
16 | TRBJ1-2 | - | TRBD1 | TRBV18 | CASSHGTGGKNYGYTF | TGTGCCAGCTCACACGGGACAGGGGGTAAAAACTATGGCTACACCTTC
14 | TRBJ1-5 | - | TRBD1 | TRBV5-4 | CASSSDRVGQPQHF | TGTGCCAGCAGCTCGGACAGGGTGGGTCAGCCCCAGCATTTT
14 | TRBJ1-4 | - | - | TRBV6-5 | CASSATGGYEKLFF | TGTGCCAGCAGTGCCACCGGGGGCTATGAAAAACTGTTTTTT
13 | TRBJ2-5 | - | TRBD1 | TRBV10-2 | CASVRQGKETQYF | TGCGCCAGCGTACGACAGGGAAAAGAGACCCAGTACTTC
14 | TRBJ1-5 | - | TRBD1 | TRBV27 | CASSQTGVDQPQHF | TGTGCCAGCAGCCAAACAGGGGTTGATCAGCCCCAGCATTTT
19 | TRBJ2-2 | few | TRBD2 | TRBV4-3 | CASSQDLRTASGRSGELFF | TGCGCCAGCAGCCAAGATCTAAGAACAGCTAGCGGGAGGAGCGGGGAGCTGTTTTTT
16 | TRBJ1-2 | - | - | TRBV21-1 | CASSKSGSQPRGGYTF | TGTGCCAGCAGCAAAAGTGGGTCGCAGCCAAGAGGGGGCTACACCTTC
13 | TRBJ1-2 | few | - | TRBV14 | CASSVDINYGYTF | TGTGCCAGCAGCGTGGACATTAACTATGGCTACACCTTC
15 | TRBJ2-1 | - | - | TRBV10-3 | CAISEMSGGGDEQFF | TGTGCCATCAGTGAGATGAGCGGAGGGGGTGATGAGCAGTTCTTC
14 | TRBJ1-2 | - | - | TRBV6-5 | CASRYRQGGYGYTF | TGTGCCAGCAGATACCGGCAGGGCGGTTATGGCTACACCTTC
20 | TRBJ2-1 | - | - | TRBV9 | CASSVSTGTTFSSSYNEQFF | TGTGCCAGCAGCGTAAGCACCGGGACAACTTTCTCCAGCTCCTACAATGAGCAGTTCTTC
16 | TRBJ2-3 | once | TRBD2 | TRBV7-6 | CASSLEGRGGGDTQYF | TGTGCCAGCAGCTTAGAAGGCCGGGGGGGTGGAGATACGCAGTATTTT
16 | TRBJ2-4 | few | - | TRBV11-3 | CASSMGGTRGKNIQYF | TGTGCCAGCAGTATGGGCGGGACGAGAGGCAAAAACATTCAGTACTTC
14 | TRBJ1-3 | - | TRBD1 | TRBV6-5 | CASSSSGGGNTIYF | TGTGCCAGCAGTTCCTCAGGGGGCGGAAACACCATATATTTT
15 | TRBJ1-2 | - | - | TRBV5-6 | CASSLGRSSNYGYTF | TGTGCCAGCAGCTTGGGGCGCTCGTCTAACTATGGCTACACCTTC
15 | TRBJ1-1 | - | TRBD1 | TRBV11-2 | CASSSPGQGGTEAFF | TGTGCCAGCAGCTCCCCGGGACAGGGGGGCACTGAAGCTTTCTTT
16 | TRBJ2-1 | - | TRBD2 | TRBV11-2 | CASSSIAGGRSNEQFF | TGTGCCAGCAGCTCAATAGCGGGAGGCCGTTCCAATGAGCAGTTCTTC
14 | TRBJ2-7 | - | - | TRBV19 | CASSVGTWTYEQYF | TGTGCCAGTAGTGTGGGCACCTGGACCTACGAGCAGTACTTC
14 | TRBJ1-3 | - | - | TRBV27 | CASSSHGSGNTIYF | TGTGCCAGCAGTTCCCATGGATCTGGAAACACCATATATTTT
13 | TRBJ1-2 | - | TRBD1 | TRBV5-4 | CASSQDRSYGYTF | TGTGCCAGCAGCCAGGACAGGAGTTATGGCTACACCTTC
18 | TRBJ2-3 | - | - | TRBV12-5 | CASGLVQGGPSWTDTQYF | TGTGCTAGTGGTTTGGTCCAGGGCGGGCCAAGCTGGACAGATACGCAGTATTTT
14 | TRBJ2-7 | - | - | TRBV4-3 | CASSQDWRGREQYF | TGCGCCAGCAGCCAAGATTGGCGGGGCCGCGAGCAGTACTTC
16 | TRBJ1-4 | - | - | TRBV6-6 | CASSYSRGATNEKLFF | TGTGCCAGCAGTTACTCGAGGGGGGCAACTAATGAAAAACTGTTTTTT
12 | TRBJ1-1 | few | - | TRBV7-9 | CASSLGYTEAFF | TGTGCCAGCAGCTTAGGCTACACTGAAGCTTTCTTT
14 | TRBJ2-5 | - | TRBD2 | TRBV5-1 | CASSLVAGEETQYF | TGCGCCAGCAGCTTGGTTGCGGGAGAAGAGACCCAGTACTTC
14 | TRBJ2-7 | - | - | TRBV19 | CASSTLPGPYEQYF | TGTGCCAGTAGTACCCTCCCCGGACCCTACGAGCAGTACTTC
15 | TRBJ1-3 | - | TRBD1 | TRBV9 | CASSVGDSPENTIYF | TGTGCCAGCAGCGTAGGGGACAGCCCAGAAAACACCATATATTTT
13 | TRBJ2-7 | - | TRBD1 | TRBV7-2 | CASSLGQVNEQYF | TGTGCCAGCAGCCTGGGACAGGTCAACGAGCAGTACTTC
13 | TRBJ1-2 | - | - | TRBV19 | CASSIKGGYGYTF | TGTGCCAGTAGTATTAAGGGCGGCTATGGCTACACCTTC
15 | TRBJ2-1 | - | TRBD2 | TRBV11-2 | CASSRVGGEYNEQFF | TGTGCCAGCAGCCGGGTGGGAGGGGAATATAATGAGCAGTTCTTC
12 | TRBJ1-1 | - | TRBD1 | TRBV7-2 | CASRRQGGEAFF | TGTGCCAGCCGAAGACAGGGGGGTGAAGCTTTCTTT
15 | TRBJ1-3 | - | TRBD1 | TRBV7-6 | CASGPRGQAGNTIYF | TGTGCCAGCGGCCCCAGGGGGCAGGCTGGAAACACCATATATTTT
16 | TRBJ1-1 | - | TRBD1 | TRBV11-1 | CASSLRTGGMNTEAFF | TGTGCCAGCAGCCTGAGGACAGGAGGGATGAACACTGAAGCTTTCTTT
12 | TRBJ1-2 | - | TRBD1 | TRBV6-6 | CASRGTAYGYTF | TGTGCCAGCAGGGGGACAGCCTATGGCTACACCTTC